The rows below give T cell receptor beta chains drawn from one sample of a study of T cells in Graves' hyperthyroidism and ophthalmopathy. Using its own MiXCR run on the multiplex PCR reads, TCRdb lists one record per CDR3 protein. Of 500,000 to 600,000 distinct CDR3 sequences listed, around 43% are singletons. Sequencing input: peripheral blood or thyroid tissue (not recorded which). The receptors shown here come from an adult woman with Graves' disease, either hyperthyroidism or ophthalmopathy (not recorded which). Each CDR3 is given with its conserved first and last residue. The D gene is left open where the match is weak. A row's size may be missing; if present it is once, few, many or a size class.

TRBJ1-5 NA NA TRBV7-2 TGTGCCAGCAGCTCTGACGGGGGTCAGCCCCAGCATTTT CASSSDGGQPQHF
TRBJ1-1 few TRBD1 TRBV10-3 TGTGCCAGCCGACAGGGTGACACTGAAGCTTTCTTT CASRQGDTEAFF
TRBJ1-1 NA TRBD1 TRBV25-1 TGTGCCAGCTTAGCAGGGGGTTTGAACACTGAAGCTTTCTTT CASLAGGLNTEAFF
TRBJ2-5 NA NA TRBV2 TGTGCCAGCAGGACGCCCCCCTTAGAGACCCAGTACTTC CASRTPPLETQYF
TRBJ2-7 many NA TRBV7-9 TGTGCCAGCAACCCCTACAGCGACTACTACGAGCAGTACTTC CASNPYSDYYEQYF
TRBJ1-1 many TRBD1 TRBV5-6 TGTGCCAGCAGCTTCTCTGACAGGGCCGAAGCTTTCTTT CASSFSDRAEAFF
TRBJ1-5 NA NA TRBV10-3 TGTGCCAGCAGCTTAGGTCCAGACAAGGATCAGCCCCAGCATTTT CASSLGPDKDQPQHF
TRBJ1-1 NA TRBD1 TRBV20-1 TGCAGTGGGGGAGGGGACAGGAACACTGAAGCTTTCTTT CSGGGDRNTEAFF
TRBJ2-3 NA TRBD1 TRBV7-4 TGTGCCAGCAGCCCGAGACAGGGGGCCACAGATACGCAGTATTTT CASSPRQGATDTQYF
TRBJ1-1 NA TRBD1 TRBV11-2 TGTGCCAGCAGCGACGGGACAGGGCATTCCCCTTTCTTT CASSDGTGHSPFF
TRBJ1-2 once NA TRBV7-6 TGTGCCAGCAGCGCGCGTCTGGGGGATGGCTACACCTTC CASSARLGDGYTF
TRBJ1-2 many NA TRBV7-9 TGTGCCAGCAGACCGGGGGGCAGGGTGACCTATGGCTACACCTTC CASRPGGRVTYGYTF
TRBJ2-5 NA NA TRBV7-9 TGTGCCAGCAGCCCATATACGCACCCAGAGACCCAGTACTTC CASSPYTHPETQYF
TRBJ2-5 NA TRBD2 TRBV20-1 TGCAGTGCTAGGGGGGTAGCGGGGGCACAAGAGACCCAGTACTTC CSARGVAGAQETQYF
TRBJ2-7 NA NA TRBV5-4 TGTGCCAGCAGCTTGGGGCCTAGCAGTTCCGAGCAGTACTTC CASSLGPSSSEQYF
TRBJ2-7 many NA TRBV12-3/TRBV12-4 TGTGCCAGCAGTTTAGAGGGTCACTACGAGCAGTACTTC CASSLEGHYEQYF
TRBJ2-3 few TRBD2 TRBV4-3 TGCGCCAGCAGCCCTAGCGGGAGGGATACGCAGTATTTT CASSPSGRDTQYF
TRBJ2-7 many NA TRBV9 TGTGCCAGCAGCGTAGAGGCTGCCTCCGGTTACGAGCAGTACTTC CASSVEAASGYEQYF
TRBJ2-7 NA TRBD1 TRBV3-1 TGTGCCAGCAGCCAAGAAGGGACAGTACAGTACTTC CASSQEGTVQYF
TRBJ1-4 many NA TRBV5-1 TGCGCCAGCAGCTTCAGTGCAACTAATGAAAAACTGTTTTTT CASSFSATNEKLFF
TRBJ2-5 NA NA TRBV5-1 TGCGCCAGCAGCTTGGCCGGGTTGGAAAATCAGCCCCAGTACTTC CASSLAGLENQPQYF
TRBJ1-2 many TRBD1 TRBV24-1 TGTGCCACCAGTGAAAGTCGCGACAGGGTGGGAGGCTACACCTTC CATSESRDRVGGYTF
TRBJ1-5 few TRBD1 TRBV10-3 TGTGCCAGCAGTTATTCCGGACAGGGGTTTCAGCCCCAGCATTTT CASSYSGQGFQPQHF
TRBJ1-4 many TRBD1 TRBV7-9 TGTGCCAGCAGCCAGACCGGGACAGGGGATGAAAAACTGTTTTTT CASSQTGTGDEKLFF
TRBJ1-5 NA TRBD1 TRBV19 TGTGCCAGCAGTATCGACAGGGGTCGGCTCGGTCAGCCCCAGCATTTT CASSIDRGRLGQPQHF
TRBJ2-2 NA TRBD2 TRBV9 TGTGCCAGCAGCGATGGACTAGCGGGAGAACGGGACACCGGGGAGCTGTTTTTT CASSDGLAGERDTGELFF
TRBJ1-2 few TRBD1 TRBV29-1 TGCAGCGTTGAAGATCGGACAGGGGGCATCGTTGGCTACACCTTC CSVEDRTGGIVGYTF
TRBJ2-5 NA NA TRBV29-1 TGCAGCAGTGGCCTGGCTCAAGAGACCCAGTACTTC CSSGLAQETQYF
TRBJ2-7 NA NA TRBV10-3 TGTGCCATCAACCCTTCAGGAGGGGGAGGCGAGCAGTACTTC CAINPSGGGGEQYF
TRBJ1-6 many TRBD1 TRBV7-2 TGTGCCAGCAGCCCGTGGACAGGGAATTCACCCCTCCACTTT CASSPWTGNSPLHF
TRBJ2-7 NA NA TRBV15 TGTGCCACCAGCCCCTGGGGGAAGGGGCCTGACGAGCAGTACTTC CATSPWGKGPDEQYF
TRBJ1-2 NA NA TRBV5-1 TGCGCCAGCAGCTTGGTGGGACGGACTAACTATGGCTACACCTTC CASSLVGRTNYGYTF
TRBJ1-5 NA NA TRBV19 TGTGCCAGTAGTATGGGAGGCAATCAGCCCCAGCATTTT CASSMGGNQPQHF
TRBJ2-5 NA NA TRBV2 TGTGCCAGCAGTGCTAGAGACGGTCGACCGCAAGAGACCCAGTACTTC CASSARDGRPQETQYF
TRBJ2-2 many TRBD1 TRBV10-3 TGTGCCACCCGGGACAGGGGTCCCGGGGAGCTGTTTTTT CATRDRGPGELFF
TRBJ1-5 NA NA TRBV19 TGTGCCACCAAGGGGGGCCCTAGCAATCAGCCCCAGCATTTT CATKGGPSNQPQHF
TRBJ1-3 NA NA TRBV7-3 TGTGCCAGCAGCTGGGAGGGCAGTGGATCTGGAAACACCATATATTTT CASSWEGSGSGNTIYF
TRBJ2-2 once NA TRBV12-3/TRBV12-4 TGTGCCAGCAGTTGGGGTCTCGCCGGGGAGCTGTTTTTT CASSWGLAGELFF
TRBJ2-7 many NA TRBV20-1 TGCAGTGCTACGGGACTGGGGGACTACGAGCAGTACTTC CSATGLGDYEQYF
TRBJ2-7 many NA TRBV7-8 TGTGCCAGCAGCTTAGCGCCAGCTCGCGAGCAGTACTTC CASSLAPAREQYF
TRBJ2-7 NA TRBD1 TRBV20-1 TGCAGTGCTCGACAGGGGTCTAAACCCTACGAGCAGTACTTC CSARQGSKPYEQYF
TRBJ1-5 many TRBD1 TRBV2 TGTGCCAGCAGTGAAGAGGCAGGGGGACGGAATTTT CASSEEAGGRNF
TRBJ1-1 NA TRBD1 TRBV5-5 TGTGCCAGCAGGGGACAGGGGGAGGATGAAGCTTTCTTT CASRGQGEDEAFF
TRBJ2-7 NA NA TRBV4-2 TGTGCCAGCAGCCAAGCCCTCCGGGCCGACAAGGACGAGCAGTACTTC CASSQALRADKDEQYF
TRBJ2-6 few NA TRBV2 TGTGCCAGATTAGTGTCTGGGGCCAACGTCCTGACTTTC CARLVSGANVLTF
TRBJ1-2 NA NA TRBV6-1 TGTGCCAGCAGGGGGTTCGGAGTCATCTATGGCTACACCTTC CASRGFGVIYGYTF
TRBJ2-7 NA NA TRBV20-1 TGCAGTGCTCGTGGGCGGACAGACTACGAGCAGTACTTC CSARGRTDYEQYF
TRBJ1-1 NA NA TRBV7-2 TGTGCCAGCAGCCAAGAAACAATCTCTCCAGGGGCTTTCTTT CASSQETISPGAFF
TRBJ1-1 few NA TRBV3-1 TGTGCCAGCAGCCAAGGTTCCGGGTACACTGAAGCTTTCTTT CASSQGSGYTEAFF
TRBJ1-4 many NA TRBV6-1 TGTGCCAGCAGTGACTCCACACAGGTGCCGTTAAGGTTTTTT CASSDSTQVPLRFF
TRBJ1-2 many NA TRBV6-1 TGTGCCAGCGGTCCTTATAACTATGGCTACACCTTC CASGPYNYGYTF
TRBJ2-5 once NA TRBV29-1 TGCAGCGTGGGGACAGGGGGGACTAGCGGCCAAGAGACCCAGTACTTC CSVGTGGTSGQETQYF
TRBJ1-5 NA NA TRBV2 TGTGCCAGCAGTGGGTCAGGGACGAATCATCCCCAGCATTTT CASSGSGTNHPQHF
TRBJ1-5 many TRBD1 TRBV2 TGTGCCAGCAGTGGGGGACAGGCTGAAAATCAGCCCCAGCATTTT CASSGGQAENQPQHF
TRBJ2-7 NA NA TRBV25-1 TGTGCCAGCAGTGCTAAAAAACGGCTAGCGCATCCCTACGAGCAGTACTTC CASSAKKRLAHPYEQYF
TRBJ1-2 NA NA TRBV15 TGTGCCACCAGCAGAGACCCCAGGGGCTATGGCTACACCTTC CATSRDPRGYGYTF
TRBJ1-1 many TRBD1 TRBV7-3 TGTGCCAGCAGCCCCCAGACAGGGGATCCCCCTGAAGCTTTCTTT CASSPQTGDPPEAFF